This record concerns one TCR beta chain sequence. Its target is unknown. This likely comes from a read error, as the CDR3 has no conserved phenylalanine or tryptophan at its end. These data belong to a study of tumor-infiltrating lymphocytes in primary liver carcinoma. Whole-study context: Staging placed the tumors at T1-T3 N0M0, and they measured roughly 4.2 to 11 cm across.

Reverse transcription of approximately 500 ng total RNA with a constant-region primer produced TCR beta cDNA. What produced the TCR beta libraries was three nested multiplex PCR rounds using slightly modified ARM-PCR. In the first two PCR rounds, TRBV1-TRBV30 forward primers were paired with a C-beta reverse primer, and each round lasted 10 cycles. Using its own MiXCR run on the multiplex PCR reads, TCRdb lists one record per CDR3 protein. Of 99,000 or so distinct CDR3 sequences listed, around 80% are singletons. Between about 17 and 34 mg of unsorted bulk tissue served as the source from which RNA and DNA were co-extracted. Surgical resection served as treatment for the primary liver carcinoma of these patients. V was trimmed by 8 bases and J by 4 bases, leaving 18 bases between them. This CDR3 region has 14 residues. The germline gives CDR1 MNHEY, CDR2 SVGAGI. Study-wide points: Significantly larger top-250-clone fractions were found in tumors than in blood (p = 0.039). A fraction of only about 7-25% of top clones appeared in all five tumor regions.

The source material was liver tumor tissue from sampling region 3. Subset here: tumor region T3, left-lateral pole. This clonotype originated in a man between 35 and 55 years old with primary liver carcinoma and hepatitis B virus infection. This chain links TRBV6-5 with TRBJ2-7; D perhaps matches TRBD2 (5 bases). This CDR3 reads CASRSGVLGYEQYL. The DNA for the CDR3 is TGTGCCAGCCGGAGCGGTGTTCTGGGTTACGAGCAGTACCTC.